These 18 T cell receptor beta chains were all obtained from the same sample, sequenced in a study of T-cell reconstitution after alpha-beta-depleted transplantation in children. Preparation of the TCRbeta library used unique molecular identifiers. TCRdb called the PCR reads again in MiXCR, with one record for every CDR3 protein. The table records 190,000 or so distinct CDR3 sequences, approximately 6.6% of them present only once. The sequencing used PBMCs from the stem cell graft donor, collected from the stem cell graft. The receptor source for this set is a human donor who donated a stem cell graft to a child with Wiskott-Aldrich syndrome.

In this sample, this clonotype turned up many times. V usage is TRBV20-1 and J usage is TRBJ1-1, with no clear D. The CDR3 runs to 13 residues. The germline V and J ends were trimmed by 7 bases and 0 bases, with 12 bases remaining between them. CDR1 and CDR2 (germline): DFQATT, SNEGSKA (reference sequence). CDR3 bases: TGCAGTGTGGAGGGAACAATGAACACTGAAGCTTTCTTT. Translation gives CSVEGTMNTEAFF.

This chain joins TRBV20-1 and TRBJ2-5; tentatively, D is TRBD1 (6 bases). Trimming left V 0 bases short and J 5 bases short, with 19 bases between. CDR1 is DFQATT and CDR2 is SNEGSKA in the germline V gene (reference sequence). This CDR3 spans 16 amino acids. CDR3 coding DNA: TGCAGTGCTAGAGATGTTGTAGGACAGCTCTTGGAGACCCAGTACTTC. Protein sequence: CSARDVVGQLLETQYF.

This clonotype was counted many times. V usage is TRBV2 and J usage is TRBJ1-2; D is unresolved. The germline V and J ends were trimmed by 8 bases and 6 bases, with 13 bases remaining between them. This CDR3 has 12 amino acids. Germline assignment: CDR1 SNHLY and CDR2 FYNNEI. The CDR3 reads CASPSRPHGYTF. The CDR3 DNA sequence: TGTGCCAGCCCTTCTCGCCCCCATGGCTACACCTTC. Together with reference TRBV2 and TRBJ1-2, the CDR3 gives the full variable domain: EPEVTQTPSHQVTQMGQEVILRCVPISNHLYFYWYRQILGQKVEFLVSFYNNEISEKSEIFDDQFSVERPDGSNFTLKIRSTKLEDSAMYFCASPSRPHGYTFGSGTRLTVV.

Regarding this clonotype: One junction end does not reproduce the germline sequence, and a read error may be involved. The J gene is TRBJ2-1, the V gene TRBV6-6; D may match TRBD1 or TRBD2 (5 bases each). The CDR3 sequence is 13 residues long. The germline V gene has CDR1 MNHNY and CDR2 SVGAGI (reference sequence). The CDR3 DNA follows: TGTGACAGCAGTCGCCCAGGGACCAATGAGCAGTTCTTC. Encoded protein: CDSSRPGTNEQFF.

V gene TRBV5-1 combines with J gene TRBJ2-7, with D maybe TRBD1 (7 bases). The V gene's germline CDR1 is SGHRS and CDR2 YFSETQ. Trimming took off 3 bases at V and 0 bases at J, with 19 bases between the two ends. CDR3 size: 17 residues. The CDR3 nucleotides read TGCGCCAGCAGCTCGGACGGGAGACAGGGACCCTCCTACGAGCAGTACTTC. It specifies CASSSDGRQGPSYEQYF.

The chain couples TRBV3-1 to TRBJ2-3, with D possibly TRBD2 on 5 matching bases. Germline CDR1 LGHDT, CDR2 YNNKEL (reference sequence). This CDR3 spans 14 amino acids. Trimming took 0 bases from V and 3 from J, leaving 7 bases between them. As DNA, the CDR3 is TGTGCCAGCAGCCAAGATAGGGAGACAGATACGCAGTATTTT. Its translation is CASSQDRETDTQYF.

In nucleotides, the CDR3 is TGTGCCAGCAAGGGACAGATAGAATTTGAAGCTTTCTTT. This sequence encodes CASKGQIEFEAFF. The chain recombines TRBV2 with TRBJ1-1; 7 bases fit TRBD1. The germline V gene encodes CDR1 SNHLY and CDR2 FYNNEI. This CDR3 has 13 residues. V lost 7 bases to trimming and J lost 7 bases; unmatched junction nucleotides: 9.

The chain couples TRBV7-9 to TRBJ2-7; 9 positions match TRBD1. With V trimmed by 4 bases and J by 2 bases, 6 bases remained unmatched. CDR1 is SEHNR, CDR2 FQNEAQ, per germline (reference sequence). CDR3 length: 15 amino acids. The CDR3 coding sequence is TGTGCCAGCAGCTCAATTGACAGGGGGGCCTACGAGCAGTACTTC. Protein: CASSSIDRGAYEQYF.

This clonotype has a handful of counts. The chain links TRBV5-1 to TRBJ2-2; D uncertain. Trimming shortened V by 0 bases and J by 6 bases, and 9 bases separated the two germline ends. The length of the CDR3 is 14 residues. Germline CDR1 is SGHRS and CDR2 is YFSETQ. The CDR3 region has the DNA TGCGCCAGCAGCTTGGAAGGCTGGGCCGGGGAGCTGTTTTTT. It is translated as CASSLEGWAGELFF.

Only a few counts were recorded for this clonotype. One end of the junction varies from germline; a read error may be responsible. This chain uses TRBV20-1 with TRBJ2-5; 9 nucleotides agree with TRBD1. Germline V gene lookup returns CDR1 DFQATT and CDR2 SNEGSKA (reference sequence). This CDR3 has 17 amino acids. The CDR3 DNA reads as TGCTGTGCTAGAGCCCCGGGACAGGGTCCGGGAAGCGAGACCCAGTACTTC. Its translation: CCARAPGQGPGSETQYF.

This clonotype was recorded at least ten times. This chain joins TRBV12-3 or TRBV12-4 and TRBJ2-3; D not resolved. V lost 6 bases and J 1 base, leaving 5 bases between the germline ends. The CDR3 sequence is 12 residues long. Here the CDR3 reads CASRDRTDTQYF. The CDR3 coding sequence is TGTGCCAGCAGGGACCGCACAGATACGCAGTATTTT.

A few counts support this clonotype. This chain links TRBV5-1 with TRBJ2-7; D gene unclear. Trimming removed 4 bases from V and 2 bases from J, with 10 bases in between. The CDR3 is 13 residues long. Germline V CDR1 and CDR2: SGHRS, YFSETQ. As DNA, the CDR3 is TGCGCCAGCAGCGCGACTGCAACCTACGAGCAGTACTTC. Translating gives CASSATATYEQYF.

Many counts were recorded for this clonotype. V and J are TRBV20-1 and TRBJ1-2; tentatively, D is TRBD1 (6 bases). The ends were cut back, 6 bases at V and 4 bases at J, with 12 bases in the middle. The germline V gene encodes CDR1 DFQATT and CDR2 SNEGSKA (reference sequence). This CDR3 has 12 amino acids. The CDR3 here is CSAGGQAYGYTF. The CDR3 nucleotides are TGCAGTGCCGGGGGACAAGCCTATGGCTACACCTTC.

The chain carries TRBV2 and TRBJ2-7; 7 nucleotides align to TRBD1. V lost 3 bases to trimming and J lost 3 bases; unmatched junction nucleotides: 8. Germline V gene lookup returns CDR1 SNHLY and CDR2 FYNNEI. There are 15 residues in the CDR3. CDR3 protein: CASSDPQGNFYEQYF. The CDR3 DNA follows: TGTGCCAGCAGTGACCCACAGGGGAATTTCTACGAGCAGTACTTC.

The chain joins TRBV28 to TRBJ2-7; possibly TRBD2 for D (6 bases). The CDR3 loop spans 14 amino acids. The V gene's germline CDR1 is MDHEN and CDR2 SYDVKM. The V and J ends lost 4 bases and 6 bases respectively, with 16 bases between them. The CDR3 region is CASSSLASGSEQYF. The CDR3 DNA reads TGTGCCAGCAGTTCTCTAGCGAGTGGCTCCGAGCAGTACTTC.

This clonotype showed up many times. Here the CDR3 DNA reads TGCAGCGTTGGCCAAGGAGTCGGTAGCAATCAGCCCCAGCATTTT. Its protein product is CSVGQGVGSNQPQHF. The chain carries TRBV29-1 and TRBJ1-5; D not resolved. V lost 4 bases to trimming and J lost 0 bases, with 13 bases between them. Germline V gene lookup returns CDR1 SQVTM and CDR2 ANQGSEA. This CDR3 is 15 amino acids long.

This clonotype occurred many times. The chain has TRBV29-1 and TRBJ2-3; D gene uncertain. The germline gives CDR1 SQVTM, CDR2 ANQGSEA. The V and J ends lost 2 bases and 6 bases respectively, with 6 bases between them. This CDR3 is built from 11 residues. In DNA form, the CDR3 reads TGCAGCGTTGAAAGTCTCGATACGCAGTATTTT. This sequence encodes CSVESLDTQYF.

This clonotype showed up many times. V is TRBV29-1 and J is TRBJ2-7; no definite D call. V lost 3 bases and J lost 1, with 10 bases in between. Germline V gene sequence: CDR1 SQVTM, CDR2 ANQGSEA. The length of the CDR3 is 13 residues. CDR3 DNA: TGCAGCGTTGACGCGGACGGGTCCTACGAGCAGTACTTC. This sequence encodes CSVDADGSYEQYF.